The TCR beta chain under discussion was sequenced for a study of T cells in Graves' hyperthyroidism and ophthalmopathy. RNA transcripts yielded amplified TCR beta CDR3 regions. The HTBI primer set drove a first-round RT-PCR of the TCR CDR3. TCRdb redid the calling of the multiplex PCR reads with MiXCR, one entry per CDR3 protein. The sample lists roughly 720,000 distinct CDR3 sequences; around a sixth were seen once. The study excluded patients with uncontrolled infection, other autoimmune disease, pregnancy or lactation. In making diagnoses, clinical symptoms, serum thyroxine and TRAb, thyroid ultrasound and orbital computed tomography were all used. The sample holds a few counts of this clonotype. As yet, its antigen is unknown. A much larger clone lies one base from this, so it may be a read error. Study-wide results and caveats: Peripheral blood also featured most of the thyroid clonotypes expanded above 0.001. A model using 13 V-J features told ophthalmopathy apart from stable hyperthyroidism.

The sequence was obtained from a man aged 50 to 60 with Graves' hyperthyroidism. Sequencing input: blood.

This chain's CDR3 is CSVEPSGRAPYNEQFF. For the CDR3, the DNA is TGCAGCGTCGAACCTAGCGGGAGGGCCCCCTACAATGAGCAGTTCTTC. The chain combines TRBV29-1 with TRBJ2-1, with 12 bases aligning to TRBD2. The V gene end was trimmed by 6 bases and the J gene end by 2 bases; junction bases not matched to a gene: 8. The germline gives CDR1 SQVTM, CDR2 ANQGSEA. CDR3 length equals 16 residues.